This T cell receptor beta chain originates from a study of blood T cell repertoires in COVID-19. Study summary: The United States, Italy and Spain provided the acute and convalescent COVID-19 samples. T cells, B-cell-depleted T cells, or PBMCs supplied cDNA or gDNA.

Germline CDR1 and CDR2: LNHDA and SQIVND (reference sequence). The germline V and J ends were trimmed by 1 base and 8 bases, with 6 bases remaining between them. The CDR3 spans 13 residues. Original processing methods: How many nucleated cells were present was estimated from reference gene primer amplification. Sequencing used immunoSEQ multiplex PCR; TCRdb keeps in-frame clones, though not all of them. V, J and clone size are those of that table, while D and trimming were read from the DNA. This table holds about 300,000 clones, around 88% found once. Sequencing used peripheral blood. The chain uses TRBV19 and TRBJ1-6; no firm D call. The sequence came from a middle-aged man with acute or convalescent COVID-19. CDR3 coding DNA: TGTGCCAGTAGTATAGTGGAGTATTCACCCCTCCACTTT. It codes for CASSIVEYSPLHF.